The T cell receptor (beta chain) under discussion was sequenced for a study of blood T cell repertoires in COVID-19. Across the study: Researchers got acute and convalescent COVID-19 samples from the United States, Italy and Spain. T cells, B-cell-depleted T cells, or PBMCs provided the cDNA or gDNA that served as material.

The germline gives CDR1 MNHEY, CDR2 SVGAGI. The CDR3 contains 13 residues. Trimming left V 3 bases short and J 2 bases short, with 7 bases between. Authors' data handling: How many nucleated cells were present was estimated from reference gene primer amplification. TCRdb's table, derived via immunoSEQ multiplex PCR, lists solely in-frame clones and lacks some. The V and J calls and clone size come from that table; D and trimming were worked out from the DNA. The sample records tens of thousands of clones, roughly four fifths being singletons. This sequence joins TRBV6-5 and TRBJ1-2, with D hard to call. Sequenced: peripheral blood. The TCR sequence derives from a man aged 65 to 85 with active or convalescent COVID-19. CDR3: CASSYLRNYGYTF. Written as DNA, the CDR3 is TGTGCCAGCAGTTATCTACGGAACTATGGCTACACCTTC.